The entry below describes one TCR beta chain. Each UMI, carrying a 6-nucleotide sample barcode, came from template switching. TCRdb reprocessed the 5' RACE reads, with one entry per CDR3 protein and no DNA. The sample table sets out approximately 400,000 distinct CDR3 sequences. The CDR3 consists of 15 residues. Germline V lookup: CDR1 MNHNS, CDR2 SASEGT. The data derive from a study of monozygotic twins with inflammatory bowel disease. The receptor was derived from a human donor with ulcerative colitis or Crohn's disease, or a healthy co-twin of an affected twin (not recorded which). Sequencing was performed on blood. J is TRBJ1-5 and V is TRBV6-1. This CDR3 reads CATRPAFYGNQPQHF.